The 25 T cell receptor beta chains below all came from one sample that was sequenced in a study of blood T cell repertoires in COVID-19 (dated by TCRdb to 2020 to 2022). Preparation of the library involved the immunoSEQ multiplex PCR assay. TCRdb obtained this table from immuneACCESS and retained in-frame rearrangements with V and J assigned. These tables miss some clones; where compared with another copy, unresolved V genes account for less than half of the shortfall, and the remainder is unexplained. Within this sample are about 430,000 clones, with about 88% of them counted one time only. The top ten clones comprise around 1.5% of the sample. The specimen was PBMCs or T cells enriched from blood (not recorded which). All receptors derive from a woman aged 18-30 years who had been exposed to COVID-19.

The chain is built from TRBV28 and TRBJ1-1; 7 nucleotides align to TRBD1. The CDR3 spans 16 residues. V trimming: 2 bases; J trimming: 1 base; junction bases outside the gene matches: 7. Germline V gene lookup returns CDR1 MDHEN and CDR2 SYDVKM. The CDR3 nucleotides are TGTGCCAGCAGTTTACACACAGGGGCCCGGAACACTGAAGCTTTCTTT. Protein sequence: CASSLHTGARNTEAFF.

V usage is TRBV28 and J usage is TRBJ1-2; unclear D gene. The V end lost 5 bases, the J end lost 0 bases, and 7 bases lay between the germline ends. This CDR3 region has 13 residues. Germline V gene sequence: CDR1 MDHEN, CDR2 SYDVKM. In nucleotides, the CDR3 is TGTGCCAGCAGTCCGATAGCTAACTATGGCTACACCTTC. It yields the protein CASSPIANYGYTF.

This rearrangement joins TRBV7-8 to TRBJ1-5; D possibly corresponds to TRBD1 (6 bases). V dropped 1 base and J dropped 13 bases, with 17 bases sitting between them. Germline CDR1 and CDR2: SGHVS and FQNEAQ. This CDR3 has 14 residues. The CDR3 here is CASSLGEGTQGQHF. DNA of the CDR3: TGTGCCAGCAGCTTAGGGGAAGGAACTCAGGGGCAGCATTTT.

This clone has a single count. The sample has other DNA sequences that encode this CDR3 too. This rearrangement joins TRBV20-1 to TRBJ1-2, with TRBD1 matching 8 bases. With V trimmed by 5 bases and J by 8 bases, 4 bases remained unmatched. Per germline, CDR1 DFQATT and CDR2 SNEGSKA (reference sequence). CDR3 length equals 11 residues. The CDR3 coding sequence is TGCAGTGCTCCGAGACAGGGGGGCTACACCTTC. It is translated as CSAPRQGGYTF.

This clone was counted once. CDR3 region: CASSWVRGYEQYF. The CDR3 bases are TGTGCCAGCAGCTGGGTCCGGGGCTACGAGCAGTACTTC. The chain is built from TRBV11-1 and TRBJ2-7; D is possibly TRBD2 (5 bases). The germline V and J ends were trimmed by 4 bases and 3 bases, with 10 bases remaining between them. CDR3 length equals 13 residues. Germline loops: CDR1 SGHAT, CDR2 FQDESV (reference sequence).

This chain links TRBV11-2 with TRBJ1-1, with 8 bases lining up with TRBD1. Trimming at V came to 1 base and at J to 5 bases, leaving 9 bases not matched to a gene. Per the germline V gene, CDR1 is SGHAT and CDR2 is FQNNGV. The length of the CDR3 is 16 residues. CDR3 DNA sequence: TGTGCCAGCAGCTTAGCCCGGACAGGGAAGTCAACTGAAGCTTTCTTT. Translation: CASSLARTGKSTEAFF. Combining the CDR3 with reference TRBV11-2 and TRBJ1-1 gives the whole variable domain EAGVAQSPRYKIIEKRQSVAFWCNPISGHATLYWYQQILGQGPKLLIQFQNNGVVDDSQLPKDRFSAERLKGVDSTLKIQPAKLEDSAVYLCASSLARTGKSTEAFFGQGTRLTVV.

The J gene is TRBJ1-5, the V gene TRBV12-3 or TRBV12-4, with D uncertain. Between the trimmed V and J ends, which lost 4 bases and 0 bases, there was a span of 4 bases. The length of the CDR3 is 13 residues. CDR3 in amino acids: CASSSSSNQPQHF. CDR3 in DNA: TGTGCCAGCAGTTCCAGTAGCAATCAGCCCCAGCATTTT.

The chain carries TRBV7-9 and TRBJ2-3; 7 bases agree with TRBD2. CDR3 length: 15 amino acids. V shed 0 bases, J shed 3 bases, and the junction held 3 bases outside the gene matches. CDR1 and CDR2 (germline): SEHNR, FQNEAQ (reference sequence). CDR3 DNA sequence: TGTGCCAGCAGCTTAGCGGCACTAGCGACAGATACGCAGTATTTT. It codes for CASSLAALATDTQYF.

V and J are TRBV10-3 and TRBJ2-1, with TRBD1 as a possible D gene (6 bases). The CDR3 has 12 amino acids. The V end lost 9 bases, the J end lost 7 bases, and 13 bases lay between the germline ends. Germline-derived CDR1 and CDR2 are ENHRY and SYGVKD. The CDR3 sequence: CAMRDTVNEQFF. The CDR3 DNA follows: TGTGCCATGAGGGACACCGTAAATGAGCAGTTCTTC.

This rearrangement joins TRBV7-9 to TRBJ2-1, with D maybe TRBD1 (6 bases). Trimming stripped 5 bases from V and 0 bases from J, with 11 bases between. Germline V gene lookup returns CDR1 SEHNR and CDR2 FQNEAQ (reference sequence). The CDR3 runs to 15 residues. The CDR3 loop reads CASSTTGSSYNEQFF. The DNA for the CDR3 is TGTGCCAGCAGCACAACAGGGAGCTCCTACAATGAGCAGTTCTTC. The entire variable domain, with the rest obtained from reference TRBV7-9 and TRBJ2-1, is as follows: DTGVSQNPRHKITKRGQNVTFRCDPISEHNRLYWYRQTLGQGPEFLTYFQNEAQLEKSRLLSDRFSAERPKGSFSTLEIQRTEQGDSAMYLCASSTTGSSYNEQFFGPGTRLTVL.

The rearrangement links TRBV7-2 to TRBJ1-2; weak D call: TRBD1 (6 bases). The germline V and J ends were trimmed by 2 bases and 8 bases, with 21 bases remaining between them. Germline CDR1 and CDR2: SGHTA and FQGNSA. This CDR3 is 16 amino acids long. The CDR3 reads CASSLPGVESIEGYTF. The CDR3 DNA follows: TGTGCCAGCAGCTTACCAGGGGTCGAATCGATTGAGGGCTACACCTTC.

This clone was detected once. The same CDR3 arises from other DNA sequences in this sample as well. CDR3 nucleotide sequence: TGTGCCAGCTCTAGACAGGGGCTGGATGAGCAGTTCTTC. Protein: CASSRQGLDEQFF. The genes are TRBV18 and TRBJ2-1; 8 bases fit TRBD1. After removal of 6 bases from V and 8 bases from J, the junction contained 6 bases not matched to a gene. This CDR3 spans 13 amino acids. Germline CDR1 and CDR2: KGHSH and LQKENI.

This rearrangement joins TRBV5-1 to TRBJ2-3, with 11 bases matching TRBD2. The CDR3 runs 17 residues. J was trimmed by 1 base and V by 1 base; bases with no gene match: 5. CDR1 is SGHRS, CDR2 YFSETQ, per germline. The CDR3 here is CASSLFVTSGGTDTQYF. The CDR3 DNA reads TGCGCCAGCAGCTTGTTTGTGACTAGCGGGGGCACAGATACGCAGTATTTT.

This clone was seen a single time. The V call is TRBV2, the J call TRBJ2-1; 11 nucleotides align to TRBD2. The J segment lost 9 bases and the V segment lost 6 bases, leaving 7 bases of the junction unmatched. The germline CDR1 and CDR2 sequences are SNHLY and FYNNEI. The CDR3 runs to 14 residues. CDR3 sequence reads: CASRGTSGVSEQFF. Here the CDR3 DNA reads TGTGCCAGCAGGGGGACTAGCGGAGTGAGTGAGCAGTTCTTC.

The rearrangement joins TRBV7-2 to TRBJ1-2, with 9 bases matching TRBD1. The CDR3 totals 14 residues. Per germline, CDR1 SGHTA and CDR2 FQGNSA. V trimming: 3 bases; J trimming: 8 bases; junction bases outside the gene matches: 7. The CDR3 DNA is TGTGCCAGCAGCTTCGACAGGGGGTTTCGCGGCTACACCTTC. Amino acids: CASSFDRGFRGYTF.

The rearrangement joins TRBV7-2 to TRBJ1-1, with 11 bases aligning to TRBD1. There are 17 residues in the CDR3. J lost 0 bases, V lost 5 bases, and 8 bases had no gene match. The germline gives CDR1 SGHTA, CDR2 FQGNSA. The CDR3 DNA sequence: TGTGCCAGCAGCACCCGGGACAGGGGGGACTTGAACACTGAAGCTTTCTTT. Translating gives CASSTRDRGDLNTEAFF.

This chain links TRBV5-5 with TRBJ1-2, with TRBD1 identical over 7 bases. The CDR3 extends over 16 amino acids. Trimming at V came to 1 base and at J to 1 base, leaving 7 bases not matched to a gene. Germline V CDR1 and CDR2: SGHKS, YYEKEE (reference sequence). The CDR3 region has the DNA TGTGCCAGCAGCTTGATGATGCAGGGGGGTAACTATGGCTACACCTTC. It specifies CASSLMMQGGNYGYTF. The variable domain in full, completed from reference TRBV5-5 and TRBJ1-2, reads DAGVTQSPTHLIKTRGQQVTLRCSPISGHKSVSWYQQVLGQGPQFIFQYYEKEERGRGNFPDRFSARQFPNYSSELNVNALLLGDSALYLCASSLMMQGGNYGYTFGSGTRLTVV.

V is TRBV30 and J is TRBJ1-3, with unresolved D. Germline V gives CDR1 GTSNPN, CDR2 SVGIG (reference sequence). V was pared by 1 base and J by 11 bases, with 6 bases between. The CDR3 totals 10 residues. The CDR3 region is CAWSAQAIYF. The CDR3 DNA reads TGTGCCTGGAGTGCCCAGGCCATATATTTT.

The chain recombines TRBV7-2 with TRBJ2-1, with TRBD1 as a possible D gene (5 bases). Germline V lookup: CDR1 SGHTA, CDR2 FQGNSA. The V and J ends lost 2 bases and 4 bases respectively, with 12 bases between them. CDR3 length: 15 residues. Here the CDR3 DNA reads TGTGCCAGCAGCTTATGGGTAAAGGGGTACAATGAGCAGTTCTTC. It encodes CASSLWVKGYNEQFF.

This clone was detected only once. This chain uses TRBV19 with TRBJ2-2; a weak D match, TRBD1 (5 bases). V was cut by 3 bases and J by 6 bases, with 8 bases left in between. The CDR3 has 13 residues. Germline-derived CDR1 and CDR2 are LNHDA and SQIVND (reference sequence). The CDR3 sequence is CASSIQGPGELFF. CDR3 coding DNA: TGTGCCAGTAGTATTCAGGGCCCCGGGGAGCTGTTTTTT.

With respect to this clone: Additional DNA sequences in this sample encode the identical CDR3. The CDR3 coding sequence is TGCAGCGTTGAGCGGGACAGGGGCTACGAGCAGTACTTC. Protein product: CSVERDRGYEQYF. J is TRBJ2-7 and V is TRBV29-1; 10 nucleotides agree with TRBD1. Germline V gene data show CDR1 as SQVTM and CDR2 as ANQGSEA. This CDR3 comprises 13 residues. V gave up 3 bases and J gave up 3 bases; unmatched junction bases: 2.

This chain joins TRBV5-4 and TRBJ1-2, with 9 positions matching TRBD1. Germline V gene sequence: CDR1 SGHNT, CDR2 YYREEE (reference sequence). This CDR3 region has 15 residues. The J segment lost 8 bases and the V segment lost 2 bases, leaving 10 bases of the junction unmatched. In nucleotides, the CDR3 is TGTGCCAGCAGCTTTGGGGAAACAGGGGGCGAGGGCTACACCTTC. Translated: CASSFGETGGEGYTF.

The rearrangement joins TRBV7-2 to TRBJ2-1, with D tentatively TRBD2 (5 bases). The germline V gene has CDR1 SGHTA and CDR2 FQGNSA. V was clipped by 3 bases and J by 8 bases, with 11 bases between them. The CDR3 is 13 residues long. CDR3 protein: CASSFGVPHEQFF. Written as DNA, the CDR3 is TGTGCCAGCAGCTTCGGGGTCCCTCATGAGCAGTTCTTC.

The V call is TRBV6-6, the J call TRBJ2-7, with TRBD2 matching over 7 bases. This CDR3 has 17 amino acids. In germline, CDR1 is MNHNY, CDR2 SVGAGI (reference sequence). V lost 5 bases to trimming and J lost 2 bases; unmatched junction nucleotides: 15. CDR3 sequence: CASSPAPNLSGTYEQYF. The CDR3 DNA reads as TGTGCCAGCAGTCCCGCTCCCAATCTGAGCGGGACCTACGAGCAGTACTTC.

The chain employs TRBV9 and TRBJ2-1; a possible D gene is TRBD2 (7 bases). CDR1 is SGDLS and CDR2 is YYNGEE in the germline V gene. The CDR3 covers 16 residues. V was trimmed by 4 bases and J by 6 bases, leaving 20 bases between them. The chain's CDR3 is CASSHPRAGALNEQFF. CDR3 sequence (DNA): TGTGCCAGCAGCCACCCGCGGGCGGGGGCCCTCAATGAGCAGTTCTTC.